The next 15 T cell receptor beta chains were all read from a single sample in a study of blood T cell repertoires in COVID-19. Assay: immunoSEQ multiplex PCR; the TCRdb copy retains only in-frame clones and omits some. This table holds about 210,000 clones, around 80% found once. Sequenced: peripheral blood. Receptor source: a man aged 55 to 70 with acute or convalescent COVID-19.

The J gene is TRBJ2-7, the V gene TRBV9; the D is unclear. This CDR3 is built from 14 residues. V shed 4 bases and J shed 2 bases, with 13 bases lying between them. CDR1 and CDR2 from the germline V gene are SGDLS and YYNGEE. In DNA, the CDR3 is TGTGCCAGCAGCCCTTTGAGCCTCCCCTACGAGCAGTACTTC. Encoded protein: CASSPLSLPYEQYF.

V gene TRBV5-1 combines with J gene TRBJ1-2; D unclear. Trimming took off 1 base at V and 7 bases at J, with 29 bases between the two ends. Germline V gene data show CDR1 as SGHRS and CDR2 as YFSETQ. CDR3 size: 19 residues. CDR3 sequence: CASSLRITPLPSGGSGYTF. The CDR3 DNA follows: TGCGCCAGCAGCTTGAGGATCACCCCCCTCCCATCCGGAGGGAGTGGCTACACCTTC.

The V gene is TRBV2, the J gene TRBJ1-1; D is unresolved. V lost 7 bases, J lost 7 bases, and 13 bases lay in between. There are 12 residues in the CDR3. In germline, CDR1 is SNHLY, CDR2 FYNNEI. The CDR3 is CASTKDGFEAFF. CDR3 sequence (DNA): TGTGCCAGCACTAAAGACGGGTTTGAAGCTTTCTTT.

This sequence joins TRBV5-8 and TRBJ2-1; 13 bases align to TRBD2. V gave up 2 bases and J gave up 0 bases; unmatched junction bases: 2. There are 17 residues in the CDR3. CDR1 SGHTS and CDR2 YDEGEE come from the germline V gene. CDR3 sequence reads: CASSFTSGGASYNEQFF. DNA of the CDR3: TGTGCCAGCAGCTTTACTAGCGGGGGGGCCTCCTACAATGAGCAGTTCTTC.

V and J are TRBV19 and TRBJ1-6; 10 bases are a match to TRBD1. This CDR3 has 15 amino acids. Germline assignment: CDR1 LNHDA and CDR2 SQIVND (reference sequence). Unmatched junction bases numbered 7, after V lost 5 bases and J lost 9 bases. This chain's CDR3 is CASSVTGTGVSPLHF. The CDR3 DNA reads as TGTGCCAGTAGTGTTACCGGGACAGGGGTTTCACCCCTCCACTTT.

This clone was detected a few times. The chain employs TRBV20-1 and TRBJ2-5; 9 bases are shared with TRBD1. Germline V CDR1 and CDR2: DFQATT, SNEGSKA (reference sequence). Trimming at V came to 4 bases and at J to 4 bases, leaving 13 bases not matched to a gene. This CDR3 has 16 residues. CDR3 protein: CSATDSNRGRGETQYF. The CDR3 DNA sequence: TGCAGTGCTACTGATTCCAACAGGGGGCGAGGAGAGACCCAGTACTTC.

The rearrangement uses TRBV7-2 and TRBJ1-3; D ambiguous. The CDR3 sequence is 13 residues long. Between the trimmed V and J ends, which lost 3 bases and 4 bases, there was a span of 7 bases. Germline V gives CDR1 SGHTA, CDR2 FQGNSA. The CDR3 protein is CASSLRRGNTIYF. The DNA for the CDR3 is TGTGCCAGCAGCTTGAGGCGAGGAAACACCATATATTTT.

V and J are TRBV10-3 and TRBJ2-1; 8 bases fit TRBD1. The V gene end was trimmed by 5 bases and the J gene end by 5 bases; junction bases not matched to a gene: 8. Per the germline V gene, CDR1 is ENHRY and CDR2 is SYGVKD. The CDR3 sequence is 15 residues long. The CDR3 is CAISLSGQVNNEQFF. The DNA for the CDR3 is TGTGCCATCAGTCTTTCGGGACAGGTAAACAATGAGCAGTTCTTC.

This chain joins TRBV6-5 and TRBJ1-2; TRBD1 agrees at 7 bases. The V gene's germline CDR1 is MNHEY and CDR2 SVGAGI. The CDR3 spans 13 residues. Trimming at V came to 10 bases and at J to 0 bases, leaving 5 bases not matched to a gene. This CDR3 is CAIWDSPNYGYTF. The CDR3 DNA reads TGTGCCATCTGGGACAGTCCTAACTATGGCTACACCTTC.

The chain joins TRBV6-5 to TRBJ1-6; 9 nucleotides match TRBD1. The CDR3 consists of 14 residues. V lost 6 bases to trimming and J lost 9 bases; unmatched junction nucleotides: 6. In germline, CDR1 is MNHEY, CDR2 SVGAGI. CDR3 protein: CASSSGTGTSPLHF. In DNA, the CDR3 is TGTGCCAGCAGCTCTGGGACAGGGACTTCACCCCTCCACTTT.

The rearrangement joins TRBV2 to TRBJ2-7; D perhaps matches TRBD1 (5 bases). Trimming shortened V by 3 bases and J by 0 bases, and 9 bases separated the two germline ends. This CDR3 is built from 14 residues. Germline-derived CDR1 and CDR2 are SNHLY and FYNNEI. The CDR3 nucleotides read TGTGCCAGCAGTGATAGGGGAAGCTCCTACGAGCAGTACTTC. Translated: CASSDRGSSYEQYF.

The V and J genes are TRBV12-3 or TRBV12-4 and TRBJ2-1; TRBD2 matches at 7 bases. Trimming cost V 3 bases and J 15 bases; bases outside gene matches: 5. The CDR3 covers 11 residues. The CDR3, as DNA: TGTGCCAGCAGTTTCGCGACTAGCTTGTTCTTC. Translating gives CASSFATSLFF.

The J gene is TRBJ2-2, the V gene TRBV5-1; 7 bases are shared with TRBD1. CDR3 length: 14 amino acids. Trimming at V came to 0 bases and at J to 10 bases, leaving 6 bases not matched to a gene. Germline CDR1 and CDR2: SGHRS and YFSETQ. CDR3 residues: CASSLEQGWKELFF. The CDR3 DNA reads TGCGCCAGCAGCTTGGAACAGGGGTGGAAGGAGCTGTTTTTT.

The genes are TRBV11-2 and TRBJ2-7; D possibly corresponds to TRBD1 (6 bases). Trimming took off 1 base at V and 4 bases at J, with 14 bases between the two ends. CDR3 length: 15 amino acids. The germline gives CDR1 SGHAT, CDR2 FQNNGV. The CDR3 sequence: CASSLGTGNVYEQYF. DNA of the CDR3: TGTGCCAGCAGCTTAGGTACAGGGAATGTTTACGAGCAGTACTTC.

The chain uses TRBV11-2 and TRBJ2-6; 7 nucleotides match TRBD1. This CDR3 is 14 amino acids long. Germline V gene data show CDR1 as SGHAT and CDR2 as FQNNGV. J lost 7 bases, V lost 5 bases, and 5 bases had no gene match. CDR3 residues: CASSLGQAANVLTF. Here the CDR3 DNA reads TGTGCCAGCAGCCTAGGACAGGCTGCCAACGTCCTGACTTTC.